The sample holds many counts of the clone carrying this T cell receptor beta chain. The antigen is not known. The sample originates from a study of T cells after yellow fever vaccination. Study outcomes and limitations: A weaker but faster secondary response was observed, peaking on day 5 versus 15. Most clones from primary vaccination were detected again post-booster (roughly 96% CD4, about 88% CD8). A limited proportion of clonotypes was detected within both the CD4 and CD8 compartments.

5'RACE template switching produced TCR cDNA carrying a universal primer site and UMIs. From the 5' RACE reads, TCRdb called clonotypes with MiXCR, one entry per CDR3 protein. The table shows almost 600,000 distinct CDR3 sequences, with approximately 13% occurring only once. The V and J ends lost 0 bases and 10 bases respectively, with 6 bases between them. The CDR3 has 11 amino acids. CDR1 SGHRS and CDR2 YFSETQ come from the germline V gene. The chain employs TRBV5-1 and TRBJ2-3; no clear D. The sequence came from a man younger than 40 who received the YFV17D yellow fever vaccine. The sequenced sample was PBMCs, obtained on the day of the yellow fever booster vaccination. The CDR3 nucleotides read TGCGCCAGCAGCTTGGACTCGGCGCAGTATTTT. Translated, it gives CASSLDSAQYF.